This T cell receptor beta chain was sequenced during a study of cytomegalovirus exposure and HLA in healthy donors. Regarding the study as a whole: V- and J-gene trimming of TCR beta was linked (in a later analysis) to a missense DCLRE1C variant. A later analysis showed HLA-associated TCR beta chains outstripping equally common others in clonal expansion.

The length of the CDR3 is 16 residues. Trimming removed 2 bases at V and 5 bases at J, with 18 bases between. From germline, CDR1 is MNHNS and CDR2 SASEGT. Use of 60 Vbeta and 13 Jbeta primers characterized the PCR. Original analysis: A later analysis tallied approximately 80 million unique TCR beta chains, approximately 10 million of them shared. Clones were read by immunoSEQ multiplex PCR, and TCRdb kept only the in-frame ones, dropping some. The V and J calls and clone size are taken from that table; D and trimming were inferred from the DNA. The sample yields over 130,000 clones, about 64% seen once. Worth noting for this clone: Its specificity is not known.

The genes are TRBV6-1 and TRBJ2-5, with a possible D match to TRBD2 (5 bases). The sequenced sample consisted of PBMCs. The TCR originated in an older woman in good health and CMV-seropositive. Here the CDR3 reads CASSERGRSSGETQYF. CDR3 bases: TGTGCCAGCAGTGAACGGGGTCGATCCTCCGGTGAGACCCAGTACTTC.